Included here is one T cell receptor beta chain sequence, with context. It has no known antigen specificity. No much larger clonotype is one base removed from it; base qualities were not supplied. Library preparation used the immunoSEQ multiplex PCR assay. The authors' analysis ran thus. A statistical classification framework was developed to diagnose cytomegalovirus status using the catalog of TCR beta chain sequences. TCRdb mirrors the immuneACCESS table, restricted to in-frame sequences. Some clones are absent from its copies; in checked studies, under half trace to an unresolved V gene, and the reason for the others is unknown. V, J and clone size are taken as reported in that table, and D and trimming were inferred from the DNA itself. In all, the sample holds 45,000 to 70,000 clones, and 90% of those were seen once. Around 1% of the sample rests with the top ten. The donors belonged to the validation cohort of over a hundred subjects, which was separate from the roughly 700-subject first cohort.

The data stem from a study of cytomegalovirus exposure and HLA in healthy donors (dated by TCRdb to between 2016 and 2019). In the study overall: The 666 repertoires of the first cohort and the 95 to 150 validation repertoires were produced on the same platform, according to a later analysis. The aim of the study was to test whether cataloging public T cell receptors could identify signatures of past pathogen exposure. Along with the approximately 700-subject first cohort, a separate validation cohort of over 90 different subjects was used. The study combined high-throughput TCR immunosequencing, statistical association of individual TCRs with disease status, and machine learning to predict cytomegalovirus infection status.

CDR1 and CDR2 (SQVTM, ANQGSEA) derive from the germline V gene. CDR3 length: 13 amino acids, cysteine to phenylalanine. The only DNA kept is the CDR3, 39 bases in frame from the first base. V is trimmed back by 7 bases and J by 5 bases, and the junction contains 9 bases that no gene match accounts for. Study-wide conclusions, independent of this receptor: A later analysis had no HLA typing for the validation cohort, so co-occurrence there was scored across all 110 or so repertoires. Most TCR sequences were seen in very few donors, while some public TCRs were found in many individuals. In both the original and validation cohorts, the classifier was reported to diagnose cytomegalovirus status with high specificity and sensitivity. Of the cluster scores, around 95% were above 0 in a later analysis, which found that TCRs clustered in the first cohort also tended to co-occur in the roughly 130 validation repertoires. A few of the identified cytomegalovirus-associated TCR beta chains were confirmed in vitro to be specific for cytomegalovirus antigens. According to the authors, the approach could potentially be generalized to other disease states and immunological phenotypes. The study listed approximately 150 TCR beta chains as associated with cytomegalovirus.

The TCR comes from a man aged 18 to 30 in good health and CMV-seronegative. The sequence links TRBV29-1 to TRBJ2-7, with 9 bases matching TRBD1. The sequenced sample was PBMCs. The CDR3 here reads CSGRGQGSDEQYF. The nucleotides read TGCAGCGGTAGGGGACAGGGATCGGACGAGCAGTACTTC.